The source of this T cell receptor (beta chain) is a study of Ad26.COV2.S vaccination and SARS-CoV-2 variants. At the level of the study: The Ad26.COV2.S arm of the COV1001 trial was where the donor was placed. The study's findings and limits: Researchers cautioned that TCR breadth and depth analyses may have underestimated total T cell responses.

The germline gives CDR1 SGDLS, CDR2 YYNGEE. Trimming removed 0 bases from V and 1 base from J, with 13 bases in between. CDR3 length equals 16 residues. Noted treatment: about 20 received Ad26.COV2.S at low or high dose, single or two shots; 5 received placebo; per-sample allocation not given. After the first vaccine or placebo injection, samples were drawn on day 63. Libraries were prepared by immunoSEQ multiplex PCR; TCRdb keeps only in-frame clonotypes and omits some of them. The sample consists of around 400,000 clones, approximately 83% of them appearing once. Regarding this clone: The target antigen is unknown.

This rearrangement joins TRBV9 to TRBJ2-5, with D possibly being TRBD2 (7 bases). The material sequenced was peripheral blood, taken in a trial of Ad26.COV2.S vaccine versus placebo. This clonotype originated in a person aged 18-65 years who received the Ad26.COV2.S COVID-19 vaccine or a placebo. CDR3 region: CASSVEFGGLQETQYF. DNA for the CDR3: TGTGCCAGCAGCGTAGAGTTCGGGGGGCTCCAAGAGACCCAGTACTTC.